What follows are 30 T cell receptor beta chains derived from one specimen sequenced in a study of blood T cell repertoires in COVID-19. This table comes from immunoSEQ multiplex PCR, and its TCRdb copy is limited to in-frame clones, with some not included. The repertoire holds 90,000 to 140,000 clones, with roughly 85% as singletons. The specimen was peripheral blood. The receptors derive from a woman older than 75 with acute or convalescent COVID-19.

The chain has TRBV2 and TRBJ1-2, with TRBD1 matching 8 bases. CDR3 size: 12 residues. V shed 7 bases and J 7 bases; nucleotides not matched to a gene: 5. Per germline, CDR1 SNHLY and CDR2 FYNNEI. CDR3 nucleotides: TGTGCCAGCACTTTGACAGGGGCTGGCTACACCTTC. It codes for CASTLTGAGYTF.

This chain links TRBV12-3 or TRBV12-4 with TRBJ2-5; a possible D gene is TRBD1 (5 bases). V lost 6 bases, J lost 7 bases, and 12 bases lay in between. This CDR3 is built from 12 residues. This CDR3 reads CASRIAQGTQYF. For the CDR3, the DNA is TGTGCCAGCAGGATAGCCCAGGGGACCCAGTACTTC.

CDR3 coding DNA: TGCGCCAGCAGCTTGGAAGGGACAGGGGTTGACGAGCAGTACGTC. It encodes CASSLEGTGVDEQYV. The chain carries TRBV5-1 and TRBJ2-7; 10 bases are shared with TRBD1. The CDR3 has 15 residues. Germline CDR1 reads SGHRS; CDR2 reads YFSETQ. J gave up 5 bases and V 0 bases, and 5 bases lay outside the gene matches.

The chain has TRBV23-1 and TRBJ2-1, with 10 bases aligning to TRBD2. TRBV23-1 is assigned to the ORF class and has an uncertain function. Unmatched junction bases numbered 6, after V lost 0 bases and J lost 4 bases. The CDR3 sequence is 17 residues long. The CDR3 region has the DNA TGCGCCAGCAGTCAATCCTTCAGCGGGAGGGAGTACAATGAGCAGTTCTTC. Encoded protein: CASSQSFSGREYNEQFF.

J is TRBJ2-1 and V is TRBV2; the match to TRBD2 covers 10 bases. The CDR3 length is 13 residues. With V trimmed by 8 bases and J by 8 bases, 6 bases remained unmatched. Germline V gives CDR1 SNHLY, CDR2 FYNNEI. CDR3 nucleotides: TGTGCCAGCGATTCTAGCGGGAGCTATGAGCAGTTCTTC. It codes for CASDSSGSYEQFF.

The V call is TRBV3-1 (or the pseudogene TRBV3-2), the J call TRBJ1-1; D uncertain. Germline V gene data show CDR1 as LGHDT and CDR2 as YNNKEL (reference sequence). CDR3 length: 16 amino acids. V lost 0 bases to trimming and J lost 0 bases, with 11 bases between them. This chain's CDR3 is CASSQDPVSMNTEAFF. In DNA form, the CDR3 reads TGTGCCAGCAGCCAAGATCCAGTCTCCATGAACACTGAAGCTTTCTTT.

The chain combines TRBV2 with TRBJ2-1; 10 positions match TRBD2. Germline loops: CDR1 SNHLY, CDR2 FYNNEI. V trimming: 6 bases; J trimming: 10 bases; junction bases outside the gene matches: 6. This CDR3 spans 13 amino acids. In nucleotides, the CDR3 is TGTGCCAGCAGGATCCTAGCGGGAGCGGAGCAGTTCTTC. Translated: CASRILAGAEQFF.

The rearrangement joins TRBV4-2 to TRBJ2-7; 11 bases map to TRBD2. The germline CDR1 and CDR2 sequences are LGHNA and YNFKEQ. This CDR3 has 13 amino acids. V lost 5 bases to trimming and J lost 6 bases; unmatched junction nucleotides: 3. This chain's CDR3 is CASSFGTSGEQYF. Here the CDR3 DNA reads TGTGCCAGCAGCTTCGGGACTAGCGGCGAGCAGTACTTC.

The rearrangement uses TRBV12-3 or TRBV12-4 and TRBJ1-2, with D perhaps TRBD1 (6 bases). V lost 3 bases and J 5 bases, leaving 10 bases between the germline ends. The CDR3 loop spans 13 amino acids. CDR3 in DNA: TGTGCCAGCAGTTTGGGCAGGGGTTATGGCTACACCTTC. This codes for CASSLGRGYGYTF.

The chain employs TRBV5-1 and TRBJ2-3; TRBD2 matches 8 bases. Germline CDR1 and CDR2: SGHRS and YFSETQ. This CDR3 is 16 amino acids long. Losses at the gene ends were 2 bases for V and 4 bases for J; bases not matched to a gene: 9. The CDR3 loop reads CASSLNGLAGSDTQYF. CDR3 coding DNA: TGCGCCAGCAGCTTAAATGGCTTAGCGGGGTCAGATACGCAGTATTTT.

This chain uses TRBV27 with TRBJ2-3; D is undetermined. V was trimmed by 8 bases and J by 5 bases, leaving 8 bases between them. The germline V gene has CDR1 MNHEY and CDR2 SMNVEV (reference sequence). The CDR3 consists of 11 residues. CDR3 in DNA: TGTGCCAGCGCATTCAGAGATACGCAGTATTTT. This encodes CASAFRDTQYF.

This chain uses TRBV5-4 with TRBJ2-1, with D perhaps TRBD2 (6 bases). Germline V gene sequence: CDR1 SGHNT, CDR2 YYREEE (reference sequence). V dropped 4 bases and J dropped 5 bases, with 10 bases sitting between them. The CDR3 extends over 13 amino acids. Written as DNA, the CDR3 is TGTGCCAGCAGCCTCCGGGGGAACAATGAGCAGTTCTTC. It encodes CASSLRGNNEQFF.

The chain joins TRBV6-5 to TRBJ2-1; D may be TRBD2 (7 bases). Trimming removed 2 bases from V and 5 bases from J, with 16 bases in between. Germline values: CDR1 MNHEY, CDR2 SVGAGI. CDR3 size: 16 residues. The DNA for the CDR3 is TGTGCCAGCAGTTACATGCGGAGGGGGGGGAACAATGAGCAGTTCTTC. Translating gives CASSYMRRGGNNEQFF.

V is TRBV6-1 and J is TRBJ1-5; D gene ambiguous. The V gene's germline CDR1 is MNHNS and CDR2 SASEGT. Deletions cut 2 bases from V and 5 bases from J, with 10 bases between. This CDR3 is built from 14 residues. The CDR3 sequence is CASSELNKYQPQHF. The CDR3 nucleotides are TGTGCCAGCAGTGAATTAAACAAGTATCAGCCCCAGCATTTT.

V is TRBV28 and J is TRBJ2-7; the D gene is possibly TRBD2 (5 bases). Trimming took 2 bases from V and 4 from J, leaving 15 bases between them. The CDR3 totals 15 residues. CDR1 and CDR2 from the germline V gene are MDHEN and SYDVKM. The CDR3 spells CASSLTSAGRYEQYF. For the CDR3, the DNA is TGTGCCAGCAGTTTAACATCGGCGGGCCGATACGAGCAGTACTTC.

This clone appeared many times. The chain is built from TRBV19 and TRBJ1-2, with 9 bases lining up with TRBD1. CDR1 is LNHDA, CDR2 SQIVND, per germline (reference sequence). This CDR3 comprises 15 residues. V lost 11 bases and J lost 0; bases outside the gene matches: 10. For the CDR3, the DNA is TGTGCCTGCTCGACAGGGGGGCAAGCTAACTATGGCTACACCTTC. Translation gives CACSTGGQANYGYTF.

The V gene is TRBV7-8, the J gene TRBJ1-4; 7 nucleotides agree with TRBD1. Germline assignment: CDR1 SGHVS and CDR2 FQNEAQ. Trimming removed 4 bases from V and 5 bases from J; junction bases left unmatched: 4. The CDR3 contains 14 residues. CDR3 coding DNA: TGTGCCAGCAGCTCAGGACAGGCGAATGAAAAACTGTTTTTT. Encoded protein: CASSSGQANEKLFF.

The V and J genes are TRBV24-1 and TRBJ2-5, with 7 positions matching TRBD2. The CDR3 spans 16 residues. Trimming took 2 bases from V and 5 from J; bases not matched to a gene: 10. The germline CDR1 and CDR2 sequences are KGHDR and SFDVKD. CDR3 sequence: CATSDSREPGRETQYF. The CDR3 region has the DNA TGTGCCACCAGTGATTCCCGGGAACCCGGGAGGGAGACCCAGTACTTC.

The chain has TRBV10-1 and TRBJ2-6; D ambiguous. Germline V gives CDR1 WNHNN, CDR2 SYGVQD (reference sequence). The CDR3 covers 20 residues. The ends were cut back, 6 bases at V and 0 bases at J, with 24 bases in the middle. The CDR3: CASRETKSIFIVSGANVLTF. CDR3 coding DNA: TGCGCCAGCAGAGAAACCAAATCAATCTTTATAGTCTCTGGGGCCAACGTCCTGACTTTC.

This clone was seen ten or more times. CDR3 protein: CASSLGSGSNEQFF. The CDR3 bases are TGTGCCAGCAGTTTGGGTAGCGGGAGCAATGAGCAGTTCTTC. The chain is built from TRBV28 and TRBJ2-1; the match to TRBD2 covers 9 bases. The CDR3 has 14 residues. Germline V gene sequence: CDR1 MDHEN, CDR2 SYDVKM. Trimming removed 3 bases from V and 6 bases from J; junction bases left unmatched: 3.

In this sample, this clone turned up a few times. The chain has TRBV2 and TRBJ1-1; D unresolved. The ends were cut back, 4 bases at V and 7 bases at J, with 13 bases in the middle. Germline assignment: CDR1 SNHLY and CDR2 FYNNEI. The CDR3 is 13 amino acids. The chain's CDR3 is CASSVIARYEAFF. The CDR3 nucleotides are TGTGCCAGCAGTGTAATAGCTCGGTATGAAGCTTTCTTT.

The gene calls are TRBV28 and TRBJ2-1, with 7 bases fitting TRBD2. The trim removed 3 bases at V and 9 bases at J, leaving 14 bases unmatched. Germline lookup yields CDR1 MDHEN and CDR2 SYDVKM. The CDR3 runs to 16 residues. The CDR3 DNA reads TGTGCCAGCAGTTTGAGGCGGGAGCGAGGTCGCGGTGAGCAGTTCTTC. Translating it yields CASSLRRERGRGEQFF. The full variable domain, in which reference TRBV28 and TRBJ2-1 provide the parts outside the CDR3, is DVKVTQSSRYLVKRTGEKVFLECVQDMDHENMFWYRQDPGLGLRLIYFSYDVKMKEKGDIPEGYSVSREKKERFSLILESASTNQTSMYLCASSLRRERGRGEQFFGPGTRLTVL.

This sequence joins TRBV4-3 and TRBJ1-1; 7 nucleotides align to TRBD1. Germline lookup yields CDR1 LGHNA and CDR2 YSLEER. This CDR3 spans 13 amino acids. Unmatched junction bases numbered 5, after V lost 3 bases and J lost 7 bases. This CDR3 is CASSQSDRSEAFF. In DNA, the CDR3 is TGCGCCAGCAGCCAGTCGGACAGGAGTGAAGCTTTCTTT.

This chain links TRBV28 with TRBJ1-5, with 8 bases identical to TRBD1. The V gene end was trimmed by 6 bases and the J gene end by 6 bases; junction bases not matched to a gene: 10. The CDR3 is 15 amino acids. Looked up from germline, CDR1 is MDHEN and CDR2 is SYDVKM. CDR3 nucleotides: TGTGCCAGCAGCCTACCGGACAGGGTAGGTCAGCCCCAGCATTTT. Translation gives CASSLPDRVGQPQHF.

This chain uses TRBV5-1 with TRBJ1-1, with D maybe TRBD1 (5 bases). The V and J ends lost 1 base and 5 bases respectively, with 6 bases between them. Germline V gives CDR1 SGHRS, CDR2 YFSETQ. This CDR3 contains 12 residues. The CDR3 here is CASSLPGTEAFF. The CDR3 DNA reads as TGCGCCAGCAGCTTGCCAGGGACTGAAGCTTTCTTT. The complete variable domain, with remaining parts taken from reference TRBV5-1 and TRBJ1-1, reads KAGVTQTPRYLIKTRGQQVTLSCSPISGHRSVSWYQQTPGQGLQFLFEYFSETQRNKGNFPGRFSGRQFSNSRSEMNVSTLELGDSALYLCASSLPGTEAFFGQGTRLTVV.

CDR3 residues: CASSLQGEGEQYF. In nucleotides, the CDR3 is TGTGCCAGCAGCTTGCAGGGGGAAGGGGAGCAGTACTTC. The chain links TRBV5-5 to TRBJ2-7, with TRBD1 matching 7 bases. The CDR3 contains 13 residues. The germline CDR1 and CDR2 sequences are SGHKS and YYEKEE (reference sequence). V trimming: 1 base; J trimming: 7 bases; junction bases outside the gene matches: 5.

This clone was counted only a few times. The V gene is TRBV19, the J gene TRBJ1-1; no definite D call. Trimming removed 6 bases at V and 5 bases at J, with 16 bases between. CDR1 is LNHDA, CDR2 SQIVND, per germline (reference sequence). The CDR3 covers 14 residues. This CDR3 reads CASSTSEGGTEAFF. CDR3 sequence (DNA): TGTGCCAGTAGCACGTCGGAGGGAGGGACTGAAGCTTTCTTT.

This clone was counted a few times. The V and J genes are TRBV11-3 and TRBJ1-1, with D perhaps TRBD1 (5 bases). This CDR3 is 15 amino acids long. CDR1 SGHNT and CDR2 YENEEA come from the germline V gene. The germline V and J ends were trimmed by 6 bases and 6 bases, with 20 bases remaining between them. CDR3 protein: CASRRGDGWSPEAFF. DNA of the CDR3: TGTGCCAGCAGGCGGGGGGATGGTTGGAGCCCTGAAGCTTTCTTT.

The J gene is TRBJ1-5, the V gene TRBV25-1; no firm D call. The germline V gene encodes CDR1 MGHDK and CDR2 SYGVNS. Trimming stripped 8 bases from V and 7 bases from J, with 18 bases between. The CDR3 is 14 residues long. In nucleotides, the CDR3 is TGTGCCAGCCCAAGCGAGGAGGGCCGACAGCCCCAGCATTTT. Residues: CASPSEEGRQPQHF.

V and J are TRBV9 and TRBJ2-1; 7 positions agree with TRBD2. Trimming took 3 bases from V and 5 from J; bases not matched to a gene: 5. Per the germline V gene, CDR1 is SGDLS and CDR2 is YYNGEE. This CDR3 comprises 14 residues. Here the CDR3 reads CASSGRDYHNEQFF. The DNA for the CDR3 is TGTGCCAGCAGCGGAAGGGACTACCACAATGAGCAGTTCTTC.